The rows below give T cell receptor beta chains drawn from one sample of a study of identical twins. TCRdb passed the 5' RACE reads through MiXCR, listing each CDR3 protein once. The sample carries about 1.7 million distinct CDR3 sequences, under 35% recorded once. Material: cord blood. These receptors were obtained from a newborn girl in good health. Both conserved end residues are trimmed from each CDR3.

j_call | v_call | cdr3_aa
TRBJ1-1 | TRBV6-2/TRBV6-3 | ASSQPWGEAF
TRBJ2-3 | TRBV27 | ASSLLSHSGSVTDTQY
TRBJ2-3 | TRBV20-1 | SARGMVGTGVSTDTQY
TRBJ1-2 | TRBV28 | ASTNPGQGVSYT
TRBJ1-4 | TRBV20-1 | SARGAGEKLF
TRBJ2-2 | TRBV21-1 | ASSKGGTSWNTGELF
TRBJ2-5 | TRBV4-2 | ASSQEPKMETQY
TRBJ2-7 | TRBV20-1 | SARHGPPAYYEQY
TRBJ2-3 | TRBV10-3 | AIGGTGGPDTQY
TRBJ2-5 | TRBV20-1 | SARDNREQTQY
TRBJ2-7 | TRBV19 | ASSSVAESSYEQY
TRBJ2-3 | TRBV7-2 | ASSLVAGGQTDTQY
TRBJ2-1 | TRBV12-3/TRBV12-4 | ATRAGSRDEQF